This TCR beta chain is from a study of shared clonotypes between healthy human individuals. TCRdb's table, derived via immunoSEQ multiplex PCR, lists solely in-frame clones and lacks some. The data show about 2.1 million clones, over 85% seen once. CD45RO-negative, CCR7-selected cells formed the naive CD8 fraction, which excluded terminally differentiated effector memory CD45RA+ cells. The V end lost 4 bases, the J end lost 3 bases, and 12 bases lay between the germline ends. This CDR3 has 15 residues. From germline, CDR1 is MNHEY and CDR2 SMNVEV (reference sequence). The sequenced sample consisted of naive CD8+ T cells from PBMCs. This TCR was recovered from a young man in good health. Some clones in this sample may be carry-over from other donors' samples. The V gene is TRBV27, the J gene TRBJ1-4, with a tentative D call TRBD1 (6 bases). Here the CDR3 DNA reads TGTGCCAGCAGTTCCAGACAGGAGCCTAATGAAAAACTGTTTTTT. This codes for CASSSRQEPNEKLFF.